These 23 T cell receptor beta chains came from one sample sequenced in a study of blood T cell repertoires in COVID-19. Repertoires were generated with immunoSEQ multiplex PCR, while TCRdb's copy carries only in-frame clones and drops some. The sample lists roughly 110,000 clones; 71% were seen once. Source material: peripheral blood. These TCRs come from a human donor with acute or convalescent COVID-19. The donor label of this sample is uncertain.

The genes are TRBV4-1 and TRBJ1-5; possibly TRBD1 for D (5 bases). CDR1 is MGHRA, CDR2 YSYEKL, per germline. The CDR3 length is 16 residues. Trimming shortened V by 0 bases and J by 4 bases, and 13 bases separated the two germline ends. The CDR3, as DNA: TGCGCCAGCAGCCAAGAGGTCGGCAGGGATAATCAGCCCCAGCATTTT. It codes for CASSQEVGRDNQPQHF.

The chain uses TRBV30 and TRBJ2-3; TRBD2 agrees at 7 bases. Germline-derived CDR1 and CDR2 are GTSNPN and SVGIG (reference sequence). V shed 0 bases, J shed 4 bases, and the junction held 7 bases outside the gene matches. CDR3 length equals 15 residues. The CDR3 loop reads CAWSVTGGWADTQYF. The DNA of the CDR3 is TGTGCCTGGAGTGTAACCGGGGGGTGGGCAGATACGCAGTATTTT. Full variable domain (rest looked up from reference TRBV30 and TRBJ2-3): SQTIHQWPATLVQPVGSPLSLECTVEGTSNPNLYWYRQAAGRGLQLLFYSVGIGQISSEVPQNLSASRPQDRQFILSSKKLLLSDSGFYLCAWSVTGGWADTQYFGPGTRLTVL.

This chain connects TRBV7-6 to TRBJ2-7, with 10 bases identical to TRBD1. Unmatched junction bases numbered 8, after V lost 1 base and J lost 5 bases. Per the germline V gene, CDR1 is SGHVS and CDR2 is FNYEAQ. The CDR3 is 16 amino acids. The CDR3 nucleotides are TGTGCCAGCAGCTTAGGATGGGGGACAGGGGTTAACGAGCAGTACTTC. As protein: CASSLGWGTGVNEQYF.

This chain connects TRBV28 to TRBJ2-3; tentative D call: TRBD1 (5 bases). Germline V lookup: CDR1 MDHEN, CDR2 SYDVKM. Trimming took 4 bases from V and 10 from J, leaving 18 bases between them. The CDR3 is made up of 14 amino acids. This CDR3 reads CASSWTRVIRPQYF. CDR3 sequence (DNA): TGTGCCAGCAGTTGGACACGGGTCATCAGGCCGCAGTATTTT. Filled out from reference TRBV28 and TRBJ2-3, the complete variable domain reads DVKVTQSSRYLVKRTGEKVFLECVQDMDHENMFWYRQDPGLGLRLIYFSYDVKMKEKGDIPEGYSVSREKKERFSLILESASTNQTSMYLCASSWTRVIRPQYFGPGTRLTVL.

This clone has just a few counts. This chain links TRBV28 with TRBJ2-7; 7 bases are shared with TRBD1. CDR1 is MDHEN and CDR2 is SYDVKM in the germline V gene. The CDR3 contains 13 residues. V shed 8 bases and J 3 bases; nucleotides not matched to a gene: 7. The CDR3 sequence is CASGPGQSYEQYF. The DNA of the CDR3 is TGTGCCAGCGGTCCGGGACAGAGCTACGAGCAGTACTTC.

CDR3 protein: CSVDRKRGTGYTF. The DNA of the CDR3 is TGCAGCGTTGATAGGAAAAGGGGTACCGGCTACACCTTC. This chain joins TRBV29-1 and TRBJ1-2, with D perhaps matching TRBD1 (5 bases). Germline CDR1 reads SQVTM; CDR2 reads ANQGSEA. This CDR3 contains 13 residues. The V and J ends lost 3 bases and 8 bases respectively, with 16 bases between them.

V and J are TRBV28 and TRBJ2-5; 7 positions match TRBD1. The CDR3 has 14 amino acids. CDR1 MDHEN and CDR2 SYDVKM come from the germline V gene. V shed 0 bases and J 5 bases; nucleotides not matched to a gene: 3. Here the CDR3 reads CASSLWDRKETQYF. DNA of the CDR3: TGTGCCAGCAGTTTATGGGACAGGAAGGAGACCCAGTACTTC.

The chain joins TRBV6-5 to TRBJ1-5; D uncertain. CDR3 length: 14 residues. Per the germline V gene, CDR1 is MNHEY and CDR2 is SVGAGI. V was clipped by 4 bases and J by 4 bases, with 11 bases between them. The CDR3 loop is CASSFAGLNQPQHF. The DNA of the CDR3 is TGTGCCAGCAGTTTCGCAGGTTTAAATCAGCCCCAGCATTTT.

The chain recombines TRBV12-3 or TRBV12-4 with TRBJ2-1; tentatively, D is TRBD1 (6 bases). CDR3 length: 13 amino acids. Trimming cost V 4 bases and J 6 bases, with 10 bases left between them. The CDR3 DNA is TGTGCCAGCAGTTCGGACAGACTCAATGAGCAGTTCTTC. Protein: CASSSDRLNEQFF.

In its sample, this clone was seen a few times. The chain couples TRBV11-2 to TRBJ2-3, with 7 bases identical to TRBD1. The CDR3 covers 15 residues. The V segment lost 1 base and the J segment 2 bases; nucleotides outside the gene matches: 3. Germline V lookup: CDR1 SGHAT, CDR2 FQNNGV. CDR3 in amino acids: CASSLAGTDTDTQYF. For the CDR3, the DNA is TGTGCCAGCAGCTTAGCCGGGACAGACACAGATACGCAGTATTTT.

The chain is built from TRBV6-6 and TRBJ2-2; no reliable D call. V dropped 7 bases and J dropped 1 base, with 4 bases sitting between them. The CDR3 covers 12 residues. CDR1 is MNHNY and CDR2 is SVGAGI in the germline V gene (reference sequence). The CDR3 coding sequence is TGTGCCAGCACTAGGAACACCGGGGAGCTGTTTTTT. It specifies CASTRNTGELFF.

CDR3 in amino acids: CASSQRSDRQFYTDTQYF. CDR3 sequence (DNA): TGCGCCAGCAGCCAGCGATCGGACAGACAATTTTACACAGATACGCAGTATTTT. The chain employs TRBV4-1 and TRBJ2-3; tentatively, D is TRBD1 (6 bases). In germline, CDR1 is MGHRA, CDR2 YSYEKL. V was pared by 3 bases and J by 2 bases, with 21 bases between. The CDR3 spans 18 residues.

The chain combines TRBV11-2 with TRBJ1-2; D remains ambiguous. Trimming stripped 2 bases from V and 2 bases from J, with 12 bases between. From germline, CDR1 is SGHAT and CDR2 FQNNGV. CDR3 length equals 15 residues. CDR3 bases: TGTGCCAGCAGCTTAATGGGCCACTCGAACTATGGCTACACCTTC. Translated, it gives CASSLMGHSNYGYTF.

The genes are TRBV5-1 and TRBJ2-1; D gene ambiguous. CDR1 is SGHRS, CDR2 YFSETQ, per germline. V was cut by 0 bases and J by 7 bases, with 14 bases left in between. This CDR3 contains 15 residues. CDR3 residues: CASSLDRGGWNEQFF. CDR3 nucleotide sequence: TGCGCCAGCAGCTTGGACCGAGGCGGTTGGAATGAGCAGTTCTTC.

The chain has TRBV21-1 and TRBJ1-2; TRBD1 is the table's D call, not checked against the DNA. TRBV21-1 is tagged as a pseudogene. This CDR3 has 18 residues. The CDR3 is CASSKVTFPRQGAKGYTF. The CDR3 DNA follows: TGTGCCAGCAGCAAAGTCACCTTTCCACGCCAGGGGGCAAAGGGCTACACCTTC.

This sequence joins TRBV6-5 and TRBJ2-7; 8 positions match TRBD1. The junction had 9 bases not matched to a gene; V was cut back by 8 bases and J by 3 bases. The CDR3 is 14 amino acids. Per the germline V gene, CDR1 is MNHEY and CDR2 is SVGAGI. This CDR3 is CASGYRGDFYEQYF. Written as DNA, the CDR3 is TGTGCCAGCGGCTACAGGGGGGATTTCTACGAGCAGTACTTC.

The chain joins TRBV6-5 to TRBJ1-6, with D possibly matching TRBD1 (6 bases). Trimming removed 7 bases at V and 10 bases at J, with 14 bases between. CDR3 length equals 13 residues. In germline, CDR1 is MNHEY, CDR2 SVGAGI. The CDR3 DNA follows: TGTGCCAGCAATTCCAGGGGTGAATCACCCCTCCACTTT. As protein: CASNSRGESPLHF.

CDR3 in DNA: TGCGCCAGCAGCTTTCAAGGACAGGGGTTCGGAAACACCATATATTTT. This translates into CASSFQGQGFGNTIYF. This chain connects TRBV5-1 to TRBJ1-3, with TRBD1 identical over 9 bases. Germline-derived CDR1 and CDR2 are SGHRS and YFSETQ. The CDR3 has 16 residues. Germline trimming cut 2 bases from V and 4 bases from J; bases unmatched to any gene: 7. Together with reference TRBV5-1 and TRBJ1-3, the CDR3 gives the full variable domain: KAGVTQTPRYLIKTRGQQVTLSCSPISGHRSVSWYQQTPGQGLQFLFEYFSETQRNKGNFPGRFSGRQFSNSRSEMNVSTLELGDSALYLCASSFQGQGFGNTIYFGEGSWLTVV.

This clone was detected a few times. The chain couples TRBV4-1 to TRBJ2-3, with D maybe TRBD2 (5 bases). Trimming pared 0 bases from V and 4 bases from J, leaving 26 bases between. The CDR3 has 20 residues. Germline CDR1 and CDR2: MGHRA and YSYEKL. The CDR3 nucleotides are TGCGCCAGCAGCCAAGATGACTTGATGGGTGGGAGCACCACCGCAGATACGCAGTATTTT. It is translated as CASSQDDLMGGSTTADTQYF.

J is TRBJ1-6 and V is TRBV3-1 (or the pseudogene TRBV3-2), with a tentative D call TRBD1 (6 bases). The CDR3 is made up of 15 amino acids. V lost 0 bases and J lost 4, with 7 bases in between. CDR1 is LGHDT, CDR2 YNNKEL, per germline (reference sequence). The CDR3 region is CASSQEGHYNSPLHF. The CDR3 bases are TGTGCCAGCAGCCAAGAGGGACATTATAATTCACCCCTCCACTTT.

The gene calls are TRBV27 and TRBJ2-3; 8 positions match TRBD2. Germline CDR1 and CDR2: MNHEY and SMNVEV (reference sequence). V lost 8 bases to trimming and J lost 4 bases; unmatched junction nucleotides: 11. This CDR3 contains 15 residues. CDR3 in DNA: TGTGCCAGCCTGAGACGGGGGGGCAGGGCAGATACGCAGTATTTT. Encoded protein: CASLRRGGRADTQYF.

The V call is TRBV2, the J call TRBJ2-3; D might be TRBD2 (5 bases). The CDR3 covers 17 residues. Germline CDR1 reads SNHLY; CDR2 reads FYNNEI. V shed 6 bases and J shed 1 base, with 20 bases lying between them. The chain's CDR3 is CASRRVRQRSRTDTQYF. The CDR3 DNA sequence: TGTGCCAGCAGGCGCGTTCGTCAGCGGAGCCGCACAGATACGCAGTATTTT.

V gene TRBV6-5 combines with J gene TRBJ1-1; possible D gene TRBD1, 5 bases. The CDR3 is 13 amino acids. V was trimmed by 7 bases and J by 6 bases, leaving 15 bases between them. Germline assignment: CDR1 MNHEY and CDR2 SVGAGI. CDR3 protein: CASTYARAAEAFF. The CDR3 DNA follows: TGTGCCAGCACCTACGCCAGGGCGGCTGAAGCTTTCTTT.